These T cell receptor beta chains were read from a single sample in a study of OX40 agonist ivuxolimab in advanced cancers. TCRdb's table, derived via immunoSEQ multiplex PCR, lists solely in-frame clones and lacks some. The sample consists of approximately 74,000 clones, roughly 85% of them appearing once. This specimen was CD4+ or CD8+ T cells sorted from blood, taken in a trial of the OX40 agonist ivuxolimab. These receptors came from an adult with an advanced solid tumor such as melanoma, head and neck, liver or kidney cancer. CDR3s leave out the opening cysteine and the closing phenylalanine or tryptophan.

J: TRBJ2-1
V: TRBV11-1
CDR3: ASSLRLAGPYNEQF

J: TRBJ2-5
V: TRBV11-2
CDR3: ASSLTSGTVETQY

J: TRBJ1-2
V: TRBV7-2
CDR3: ASSLWGGQGGGYT

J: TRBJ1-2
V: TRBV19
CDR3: ASSITGHGYT

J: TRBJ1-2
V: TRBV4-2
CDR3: ASTSPGVYGYT

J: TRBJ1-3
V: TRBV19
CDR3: ASSIERGTGNTIY

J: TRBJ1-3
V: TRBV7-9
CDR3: ATPGGSGNTIY

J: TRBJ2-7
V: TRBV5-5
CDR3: ASSLGGTGVYEQY

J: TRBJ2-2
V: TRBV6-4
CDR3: ASSDLFRGGTGELF

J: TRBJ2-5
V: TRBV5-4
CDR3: ASSPPTRGGQETQY

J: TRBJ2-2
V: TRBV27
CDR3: ASSFRARYTGELF

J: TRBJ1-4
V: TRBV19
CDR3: ASSMREREKLF

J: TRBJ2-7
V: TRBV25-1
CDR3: ASSDGLAGSLTYEQY

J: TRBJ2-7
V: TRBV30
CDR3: AWGTDYEQY

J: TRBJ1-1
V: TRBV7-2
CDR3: ASSTGRVSGNTEAF

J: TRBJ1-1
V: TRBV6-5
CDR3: ASSYSQFRNTEAF

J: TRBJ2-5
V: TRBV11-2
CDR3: ASSPRRFQETQY

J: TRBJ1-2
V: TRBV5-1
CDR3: ASSQGQGNGYT